One sample yielded the 30 T cell receptor beta chains listed below, sequenced in a study of blood T cell repertoires in COVID-19. TCRdb keeps only in-frame clones here, not all; method: immunoSEQ multiplex PCR. This table holds 240,000 or so clones, 87% found once. Material: peripheral blood. These receptors were obtained from a man between 60 and 75 years old who had recovered from COVID-19.

The genes are TRBV6-6 and TRBJ2-7; 7 nucleotides match TRBD2. CDR3 length: 16 residues. V shed 3 bases and J 7 bases; nucleotides not matched to a gene: 15. The V gene's germline CDR1 is MNHNY and CDR2 SVGAGI (reference sequence). The CDR3 sequence is CASSYSPTSLVGEQYF. CDR3 sequence (DNA): TGTGCCAGCAGTTATTCCCCGACTAGCCTCGTTGGGGAGCAGTACTTC.

This clone was found a few times. V is TRBV6-5 and J is TRBJ1-6; no reliable D call. The germline V and J ends were trimmed by 7 bases and 0 bases, with 10 bases remaining between them. The CDR3 consists of 15 residues. Germline-derived CDR1 and CDR2 are MNHEY and SVGAGI. The CDR3, as DNA: TGTGCCAGCAAGGAGAAGAGCTCCTATAATTCACCCCTCCACTTT. It is translated as CASKEKSSYNSPLHF.

The chain uses TRBV3-1 (or the pseudogene TRBV3-2) and TRBJ1-2; 7 nucleotides agree with TRBD1. V lost 4 bases to trimming and J lost 8 bases; unmatched junction nucleotides: 10. Germline V gene data show CDR1 as LGHDT and CDR2 as YNNKEL (reference sequence). The length of the CDR3 is 14 residues. CDR3 sequence reads: CASSLGTVARGYTF. The CDR3 DNA follows: TGTGCCAGCAGCCTAGGGACAGTCGCTAGGGGCTACACCTTC.

This clone was seen only a few times. The gene calls are TRBV12-3 or TRBV12-4 and TRBJ2-2; possible D gene TRBD1, 5 bases. The CDR3 covers 13 residues. Trimming took 6 bases from V and 3 from J, leaving 8 bases between them. The CDR3 nucleotides read TGTGCCAGCAGGGGGCGAGACACCGGGGAGCTGTTTTTT. This translates into CASRGRDTGELFF.

The V gene is TRBV5-1, the J gene TRBJ2-1; a weak D match, TRBD1 (5 bases). This CDR3 has 16 amino acids. Germline assignment: CDR1 SGHRS and CDR2 YFSETQ. The V and J ends lost 4 bases and 6 bases respectively, with 20 bases between them. CDR3 sequence reads: CASSRPTVANINEQFF. The CDR3 nucleotides are TGCGCCAGCAGCCGCCCGACAGTGGCGAACATCAATGAGCAGTTCTTC.

This chain connects TRBV5-1 to TRBJ1-2; no firm D call. Trimming pared 4 bases from V and 4 bases from J, leaving 11 bases between. This CDR3 comprises 13 residues. Germline CDR1 reads SGHRS; CDR2 reads YFSETQ. The CDR3 sequence: CASSLDPGYGYTF. In DNA, the CDR3 is TGCGCCAGCAGCCTAGACCCGGGCTATGGCTACACCTTC.

Here the CDR3 DNA reads TGTGCCAGCAGTGACAGGGGGCTCGGTTCACCCCTCCACTTT. It is translated as CASSDRGLGSPLHF. This rearrangement joins TRBV2 to TRBJ1-6, with 8 bases fitting TRBD1. After removal of 3 bases from V and 9 bases from J, the junction contained 4 bases not matched to a gene. This CDR3 has 14 amino acids. The V gene's germline CDR1 is SNHLY and CDR2 FYNNEI.

The chain recombines TRBV12-3 or TRBV12-4 with TRBJ2-1; D ambiguous. This CDR3 is 12 amino acids long. V shed 3 bases and J shed 3 bases, with 3 bases lying between them. The chain's CDR3 is CASSFNYNEQFF. CDR3 nucleotides: TGTGCCAGCAGTTTCAACTACAATGAGCAGTTCTTC.

The V gene is TRBV6-5, the J gene TRBJ2-1; 7 positions agree with TRBD2. Germline V CDR1 and CDR2: MNHEY, SVGAGI. With V trimmed by 2 bases and J by 10 bases, 2 bases remained unmatched. This CDR3 has 12 amino acids. CDR3 in DNA: TGTGCCAGCAGTTACACCGGGAGGGAGCAGTTCTTC. It specifies CASSYTGREQFF.

The chain has TRBV18 and TRBJ1-3; D unresolved. Deletions cut 0 bases from V and 2 bases from J, with 11 bases between. The germline V gene has CDR1 KGHSH and CDR2 LQKENI. This CDR3 has 16 residues. CDR3 in amino acids: CASSPPGGVTGNTIYF. DNA for the CDR3: TGTGCCAGCTCACCACCGGGAGGCGTGACTGGAAACACCATATATTTT.

The genes are TRBV11-3 and TRBJ2-1, with D perhaps TRBD2 (5 bases). This CDR3 is 14 amino acids long. From germline, CDR1 is SGHNT and CDR2 YENEEA. V lost 4 bases to trimming and J lost 6 bases, with 13 bases between them. CDR3 amino acids: CASSSPLVSNEQFF. The CDR3 nucleotides are TGTGCCAGCAGCTCGCCACTAGTTTCCAATGAGCAGTTCTTC.

The chain recombines TRBV3-1 (or the pseudogene TRBV3-2) with TRBJ1-3; 7 bases agree with TRBD1. The length of the CDR3 is 12 residues. V lost 3 bases, J lost 10 bases, and 3 bases stayed unmatched. Germline CDR1 reads LGHDT; CDR2 reads YNNKEL (reference sequence). The CDR3 region is CASSHPGGTIYF. The CDR3 DNA sequence: TGTGCCAGCAGCCACCCAGGGGGAACCATATATTTT.

This clone was seen once. J is TRBJ2-1 and V is TRBV6-5; 9 bases map to TRBD2. J gave up 9 bases and V 7 bases, and 10 bases lay outside the gene matches. The length of the CDR3 is 14 residues. CDR1 is MNHEY and CDR2 is SVGAGI in the germline V gene. CDR3 coding DNA: TGTGCCAGCACGGCGGGGGGGTTTAATAGTGAGCAGTTCTTC. It is translated as CASTAGGFNSEQFF.

The chain uses TRBV10-3 and TRBJ1-1, with D possibly TRBD1 on 6 matching bases. Trimming removed 3 bases from V and 11 bases from J, with 25 bases in between. CDR1 ENHRY and CDR2 SYGVKD come from the germline V gene. The CDR3 has 16 amino acids. CDR3 region: CAISDPTAPQGRGAFF. CDR3 coding DNA: TGTGCCATCAGTGACCCTACAGCCCCACAGGGAAGAGGGGCTTTCTTT.

V and J are TRBV18 and TRBJ2-5; D remains unclear. The length of the CDR3 is 14 residues. V was clipped by 0 bases and J by 5 bases, with 10 bases between them. Per the germline V gene, CDR1 is KGHSH and CDR2 is LQKENI. CDR3 region: CASSPPAGRETQYF. CDR3 nucleotide sequence: TGTGCCAGCTCACCACCGGCAGGTCGGGAGACCCAGTACTTC.

Here the CDR3 DNA reads TGCGCCAGCAGCTGGGGATTAGGGACTCGCACAGATACGCAGTATTTT. Translating it yields CASSWGLGTRTDTQYF. V and J are TRBV5-1 and TRBJ2-3, with D tentatively TRBD2 (6 bases). From germline, CDR1 is SGHRS and CDR2 YFSETQ. This CDR3 region has 16 residues. V was cut by 3 bases and J by 1 base, with 15 bases left in between.

This chain connects TRBV9 to TRBJ1-2; D remains unclear. The CDR3 extends over 17 amino acids. With 0 bases removed from V and 4 bases from J, the gap between germline ends came to 19 bases. CDR1 and CDR2 from the germline V gene are SGDLS and YYNGEE. CDR3 sequence reads: CASSVGGGVQTSYGYTF. CDR3 DNA: TGTGCCAGCAGCGTAGGAGGAGGTGTTCAAACGAGCTATGGCTACACCTTC.

This clone was picked up a small number of times. This chain links TRBV29-1 with TRBJ1-2, with no clear D. There are 13 residues in the CDR3. V gave up 4 bases and J gave up 3 bases, with 12 bases separating them. Germline lookup yields CDR1 SQVTM and CDR2 ANQGSEA. The CDR3 spells CSVARGADYGYTF. The CDR3 nucleotides are TGCAGCGTTGCACGGGGAGCTGACTATGGCTACACCTTC.

This clone was found a few times. V usage is TRBV5-1 and J usage is TRBJ2-7, with 7 positions matching TRBD1. The CDR3 is 13 amino acids. The V and J ends lost 4 bases and 6 bases, in that order; junction bases with no gene match: 7. Per germline, CDR1 SGHRS and CDR2 YFSETQ. Here the CDR3 DNA reads TGCGCCAGCAGCCAACAGGGGACGGGCGAGCAGTACTTC. Translating gives CASSQQGTGEQYF.

The chain couples TRBV5-5 to TRBJ1-2; 7 bases are shared with TRBD1. The CDR3 is 14 amino acids. The trim removed 0 bases at V and 8 bases at J, leaving 7 bases unmatched. Germline V gene sequence: CDR1 SGHKS, CDR2 YYEKEE (reference sequence). Written as DNA, the CDR3 is TGTGCCAGCAGCTTGGTACAGGGGTCGGAAGGCTACACCTTC. Its translation is CASSLVQGSEGYTF.

The J gene is TRBJ2-1, the V gene TRBV30; 9 positions agree with TRBD2. CDR1 is GTSNPN and CDR2 is SVGIG in the germline V gene (reference sequence). Unmatched junction bases numbered 8, after V lost 2 bases and J lost 6 bases. The length of the CDR3 is 15 residues. CDR3 amino acids: CAWSPAGGWINEQFF. As DNA, the CDR3 is TGTGCCTGGAGTCCGGCGGGGGGGTGGATCAATGAGCAGTTCTTC. Full variable domain (remainder filled in from reference TRBV30 and TRBJ2-1): SQTIHQWPATLVQPVGSPLSLECTVEGTSNPNLYWYRQAAGRGLQLLFYSVGIGQISSEVPQNLSASRPQDRQFILSSKKLLLSDSGFYLCAWSPAGGWINEQFFGPGTRLTVL.

V gene TRBV25-1 combines with J gene TRBJ2-7; no clear D. Deletions cut 3 bases from V and 12 bases from J, with 18 bases between. The CDR3 extends over 13 amino acids. Germline CDR1 and CDR2: MGHDK and SYGVNS. As DNA, the CDR3 is TGTGCCAGCAGTGACCCGCGGCCCTTTCGACTGTACTTC. It encodes CASSDPRPFRLYF.

The chain combines TRBV27 with TRBJ2-3, with a weak D call TRBD1 (5 bases). V shed 4 bases and J shed 2 bases, with 7 bases lying between them. The length of the CDR3 is 13 residues. CDR1 and CDR2 (germline): MNHEY, SMNVEV (reference sequence). The CDR3 spells CASSSRVTDTQYF. In nucleotides, the CDR3 is TGTGCCAGCAGTTCCAGGGTCACAGATACGCAGTATTTT.

This chain links TRBV7-6 with TRBJ2-3, with 14 bases matching TRBD2. Germline-derived CDR1 and CDR2 are SGHVS and FNYEAQ. The trim removed 4 bases at V and 6 bases at J, leaving 6 bases unmatched. The CDR3 spans 16 residues. The CDR3, as DNA: TGTGCCAGCAGCTCCGGGACTAGCGGGGGTGGCGATACGCAGTATTTT. Translated, it gives CASSSGTSGGGDTQYF.

The gene calls are TRBV5-1 and TRBJ1-3; TRBD1 might be the D (6 bases). Germline-derived CDR1 and CDR2 are SGHRS and YFSETQ. Trimming stripped 3 bases from V and 4 bases from J, with 14 bases between. CDR3 length: 15 residues. This CDR3 is CASSWDTGGGNTIYF. CDR3 DNA: TGCGCCAGCAGCTGGGACACCGGTGGAGGAAACACCATATATTTT.

The rearrangement joins TRBV6-5 to TRBJ2-3; the D gene is possibly TRBD2 (5 bases). Germline values: CDR1 MNHEY, CDR2 SVGAGI. The CDR3 spans 15 residues. Trimming stripped 0 bases from V and 3 bases from J, with 10 bases between. The CDR3 loop is CASSYSGAKTDTQYF. CDR3 coding DNA: TGTGCCAGCAGTTACTCGGGAGCGAAAACAGATACGCAGTATTTT.

This rearrangement joins TRBV7-7 to TRBJ2-2; 8 bases agree with TRBD1. Germline CDR1 is SSHAT and CDR2 is FNYEAQ (reference sequence). J gave up 3 bases and V 5 bases, and 8 bases lay outside the gene matches. The CDR3 has 16 amino acids. Here the CDR3 reads CASSVQGAGDTGELFF. In DNA, the CDR3 is TGTGCCAGCAGCGTTCAGGGGGCCGGGGACACCGGGGAGCTGTTTTTT.

This clone was picked up one time. The rearrangement links TRBV19 to TRBJ2-7; possibly TRBD1 for D (6 bases). Trimming removed 5 bases from V and 0 bases from J, with 8 bases in between. The CDR3 contains 13 residues. Looked up from germline, CDR1 is LNHDA and CDR2 is SQIVND (reference sequence). This chain's CDR3 is CASSSDSSYEQYF. For the CDR3, the DNA is TGTGCCAGTAGTTCGGACAGCTCCTACGAGCAGTACTTC.

The rearrangement joins TRBV12-3 or TRBV12-4 to TRBJ2-7; tentatively, D is TRBD2 (7 bases). This CDR3 region has 13 residues. CDR3 loop: CVLLPRGAREQYV. CDR3 nucleotides: TGTGTCCTGCTCCCTCGGGGGGCTCGCGAGCAGTACGTC.

The J gene is TRBJ1-1, the V gene TRBV11-2; tentative D call: TRBD1 (5 bases). Trimming stripped 0 bases from V and 7 bases from J, with 9 bases between. The germline V gene has CDR1 SGHAT and CDR2 FQNNGV. This CDR3 is 13 amino acids long. CDR3 sequence: CASSLDETVEAFF. Written as DNA, the CDR3 is TGTGCCAGCAGCTTAGATGAGACAGTTGAAGCTTTCTTT.